This TCR beta chain appears in the sequencing data of a study of regulatory T cells in long-lasting Graves disease. Study summary: Newly diagnosed Graves' patients took antithyroid drugs under 3 months. Overall study results and limits: The study found lower TCR diversity in persistent Graves' patients than in newly diagnosed ones. There were preferences for TRBV28, TRBJ1-2 and TRBJ2-5 in persistent disease.

V lost 6 bases and J lost 13; bases outside the gene matches: 8. The CDR3 runs to 12 residues. Time point meaning: newly diagnosed GD, antithyroid drugs for less than 3 months. There was RNA extracted from PBMCs, and the TCR library was made from it. About this clonotype itself: No antigen is known for it. This could be a read error, since a much larger clone is one nucleotide away.

In building TCR beta libraries, iRepertoire HTBI primers were used together with Arm-PCR of CDR3 regions. TCRdb called the multiplex PCR reads again in MiXCR, with one record for every CDR3 protein. The profile shows 350,000 to 500,000 distinct CDR3 sequences, 12% to 15% of them singletons. The same data also went into a second study, on T cells in Graves' hyperthyroidism and ophthalmopathy. As reported in that work: Researchers ran a first-round RT-PCR on the TCR CDR3 using the HTBI primer set.

This sequence originates from a woman between 50 and 59 years old with Graves disease. This specimen was peripheral blood mononuclear cells (PBMCs), taken at new diagnosis, from a patient treated with antithyroid drugs. The genes are TRBV12-3 or TRBV12-4 and TRBJ2-3, with 9 positions matching TRBD2. The DNA for the CDR3 is TGTGCCAGCAGCCGGACTAGCGAGAGAAAGTATTTT. Its protein product is CASSRTSERKYF.